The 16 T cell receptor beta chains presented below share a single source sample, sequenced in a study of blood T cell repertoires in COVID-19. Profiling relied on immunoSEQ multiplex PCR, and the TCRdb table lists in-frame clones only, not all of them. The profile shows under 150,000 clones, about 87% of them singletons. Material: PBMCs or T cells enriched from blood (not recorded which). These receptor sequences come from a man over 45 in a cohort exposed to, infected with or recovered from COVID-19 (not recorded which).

The CDR3 sequence is CASSLTNAETQYF. In nucleotides, the CDR3 is TGTGCCAGCAGCTTGACTAATGCGGAGACCCAGTACTTC. The chain employs TRBV5-4 and TRBJ2-5, with D unresolved. The CDR3 sequence is 13 residues long. CDR1 and CDR2 (germline): SGHNT, YYREEE (reference sequence). Trimming took off 1 base at V and 5 bases at J, with 9 bases between the two ends.

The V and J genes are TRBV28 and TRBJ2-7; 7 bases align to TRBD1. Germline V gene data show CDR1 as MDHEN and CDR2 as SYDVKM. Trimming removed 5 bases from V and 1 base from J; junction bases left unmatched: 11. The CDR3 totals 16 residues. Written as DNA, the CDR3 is TGTGCCAGCAGTCCCCCGGACAGGCAGATTTCCTACGAGCAGTACTTC. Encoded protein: CASSPPDRQISYEQYF.

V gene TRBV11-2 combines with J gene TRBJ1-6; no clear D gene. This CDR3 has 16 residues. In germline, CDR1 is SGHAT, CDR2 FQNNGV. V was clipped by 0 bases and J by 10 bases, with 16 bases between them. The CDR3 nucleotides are TGTGCCAGCAGCTTAGAGATCGCGGCGGGGTACTCACCCCTCCACTTT. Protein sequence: CASSLEIAAGYSPLHF.

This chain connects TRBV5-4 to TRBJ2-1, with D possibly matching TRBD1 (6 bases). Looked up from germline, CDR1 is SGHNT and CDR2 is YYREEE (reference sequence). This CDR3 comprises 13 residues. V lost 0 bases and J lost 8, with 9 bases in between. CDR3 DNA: TGTGCCAGCAGCTTGGACAGGGCGGATGAGCAGTTCTTC. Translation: CASSLDRADEQFF.

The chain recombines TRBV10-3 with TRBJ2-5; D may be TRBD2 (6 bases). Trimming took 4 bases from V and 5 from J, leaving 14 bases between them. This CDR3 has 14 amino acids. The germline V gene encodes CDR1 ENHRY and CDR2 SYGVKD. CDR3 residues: CAISGTGVAETQYF. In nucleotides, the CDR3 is TGTGCCATCAGTGGAACGGGAGTAGCGGAGACCCAGTACTTC.

CDR3 in DNA: TGTGCCAGCAGCGTAGAACTAGCGGGGACCACCCAGTACTTC. It specifies CASSVELAGTTQYF. The chain recombines TRBV9 with TRBJ2-5; 10 nucleotides agree with TRBD2. Germline V CDR1 and CDR2: SGDLS, YYNGEE. The length of the CDR3 is 14 residues. Losses at the gene ends were 0 bases for V and 8 bases for J; bases not matched to a gene: 4.

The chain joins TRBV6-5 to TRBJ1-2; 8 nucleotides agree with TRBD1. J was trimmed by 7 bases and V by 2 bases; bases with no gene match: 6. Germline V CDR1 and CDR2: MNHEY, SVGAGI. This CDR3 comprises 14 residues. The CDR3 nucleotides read TGTGCCAGCAGTTACCGTCCAGGGGGCCTTGGCTACACCTTC. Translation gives CASSYRPGGLGYTF.

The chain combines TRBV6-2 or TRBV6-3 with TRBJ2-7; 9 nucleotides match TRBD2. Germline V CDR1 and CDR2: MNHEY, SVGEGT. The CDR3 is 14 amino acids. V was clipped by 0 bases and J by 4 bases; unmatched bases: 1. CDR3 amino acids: CASSYSLAGYEQYF. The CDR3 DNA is TGTGCCAGCAGTTACTCGCTAGCGGGGTACGAGCAGTACTTC.

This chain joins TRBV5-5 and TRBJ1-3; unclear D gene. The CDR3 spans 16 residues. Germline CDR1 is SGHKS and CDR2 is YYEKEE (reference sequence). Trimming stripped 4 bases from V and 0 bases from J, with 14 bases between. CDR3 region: CASSPSGRASGNTIYF. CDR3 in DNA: TGTGCCAGCAGCCCCTCGGGGAGAGCCTCTGGAAACACCATATATTTT.

The CDR3 here is CASSSLGTVGSGNTIYF. CDR3 sequence (DNA): TGTGCCAGCAGTTCTCTCGGGACAGTGGGCTCTGGAAACACCATATATTTT. The chain uses TRBV28 and TRBJ1-3; 7 bases align to TRBD1. The V segment lost 4 bases and the J segment 0 bases; nucleotides outside the gene matches: 9. The germline CDR1 and CDR2 sequences are MDHEN and SYDVKM. CDR3 size: 17 residues. The entire variable domain, with the rest obtained from reference TRBV28 and TRBJ1-3, is as follows: DVKVTQSSRYLVKRTGEKVFLECVQDMDHENMFWYRQDPGLGLRLIYFSYDVKMKEKGDIPEGYSVSREKKERFSLILESASTNQTSMYLCASSSLGTVGSGNTIYFGEGSWLTVV.

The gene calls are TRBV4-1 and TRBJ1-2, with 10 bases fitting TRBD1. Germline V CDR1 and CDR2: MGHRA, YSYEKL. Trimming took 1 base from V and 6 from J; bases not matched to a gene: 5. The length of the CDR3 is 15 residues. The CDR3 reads CASSQAGTGVNGYTF. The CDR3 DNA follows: TGCGCCAGCAGCCAAGCCGGGACAGGGGTAAATGGCTACACCTTC.

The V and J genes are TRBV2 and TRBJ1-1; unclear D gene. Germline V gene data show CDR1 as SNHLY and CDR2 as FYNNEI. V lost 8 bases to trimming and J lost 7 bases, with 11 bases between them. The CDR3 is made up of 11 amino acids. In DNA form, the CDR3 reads TGTGCCAGCCTTCAGGAGGTTGAAGCTTTCTTT. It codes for CASLQEVEAFF.

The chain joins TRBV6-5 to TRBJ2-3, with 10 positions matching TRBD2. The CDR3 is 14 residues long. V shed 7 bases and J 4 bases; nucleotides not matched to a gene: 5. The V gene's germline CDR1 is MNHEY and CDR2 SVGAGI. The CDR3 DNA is TGTGCCAGCATAGCGGGAGGCGTCTCAGATACGCAGTATTTT. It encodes CASIAGGVSDTQYF.

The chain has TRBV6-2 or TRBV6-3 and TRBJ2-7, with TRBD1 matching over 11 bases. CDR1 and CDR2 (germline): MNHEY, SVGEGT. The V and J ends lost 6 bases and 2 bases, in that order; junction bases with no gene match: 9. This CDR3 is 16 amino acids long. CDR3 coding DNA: TGTGCCAGCAGCTTAGTCCCGGGACAGGGGGCCTACGAGCAGTACTTC. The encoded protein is CASSLVPGQGAYEQYF.

The CDR3 region has the DNA TGTGCCAGCAGTGATTTAAGCGGCGGGGAGCTGTTTTTT. Its protein product is CASSDLSGGELFF. V gene TRBV9 combines with J gene TRBJ2-2, with TRBD2 as a possible D gene (5 bases). V lost 5 bases and J lost 7, with 12 bases in between. There are 13 residues in the CDR3. The germline V gene has CDR1 SGDLS and CDR2 YYNGEE.

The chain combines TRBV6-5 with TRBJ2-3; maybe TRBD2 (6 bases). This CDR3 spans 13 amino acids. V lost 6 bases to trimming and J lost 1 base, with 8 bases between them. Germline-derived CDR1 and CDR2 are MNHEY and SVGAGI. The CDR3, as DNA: TGTGCCAGCAGGGGGGGACGCACAGATACGCAGTATTTT. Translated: CASRGGRTDTQYF.